The 19 T cell receptor beta chains reported below all come from one sample, sequenced in a study of blood T cell repertoires in COVID-19. Profiling relied on immunoSEQ multiplex PCR, and the TCRdb table lists in-frame clones only, not all of them. The sample has roughly 25,000 clones; about nine tenths are singletons. The sample consisted of peripheral blood. These receptors all come from a man between 65 and 85 years old with acute or convalescent COVID-19.

V usage is TRBV30 and J usage is TRBJ1-2; D is undetermined. Germline assignment: CDR1 GTSNPN and CDR2 SVGIG (reference sequence). Trimming pared 4 bases from V and 10 bases from J, leaving 16 bases between. The CDR3 sequence is 12 residues long. The CDR3 loop reads CAWTHSSRSYTF. In DNA form, the CDR3 reads TGTGCCTGGACTCATTCTAGTAGATCCTACACCTTC.

The chain links TRBV3-1 (or the pseudogene TRBV3-2) to TRBJ1-4, with a possible D match to TRBD1 (6 bases). The CDR3 is 14 residues long. Looked up from germline, CDR1 is LGHDT and CDR2 is YNNKEL (reference sequence). Trimming removed 2 bases from V and 6 bases from J, with 10 bases in between. CDR3 nucleotides: TGTGCCAGCAGCCAACAGGGGTTAGATGAAAAACTGTTTTTT. Its translation: CASSQQGLDEKLFF.

The rearrangement joins TRBV15 to TRBJ2-7, with 16 positions matching TRBD2. Germline loops: CDR1 LNHNV, CDR2 YYDKDF (reference sequence). Germline trimming cut 8 bases from V and 3 bases from J; bases unmatched to any gene: 7. The CDR3 length is 16 residues. The CDR3 DNA is TGTGCCACCCGAGGGACTAGCGGGAGGGCCCACTACGAGCAGTACTTC. It yields the protein CATRGTSGRAHYEQYF. Supplemented by reference TRBV15 and TRBJ2-7, the full variable domain reads DAMVIQNPRYQVTQFGKPVTLSCSQTLNHNVMYWYQQKSSQAPKLLFHYYDKDFNNEADTPDNFQSRRPNTSFCFLDIRSPGLGDTAMYLCATRGTSGRAHYEQYFGPGTRLTVT.

The sample holds one count of this clone. CDR3 coding DNA: TGTGCCATCAGTGAGTCGATGTCTAGCGGGGGCCAAGAGACCCAGTACTTC. It translates to CAISESMSSGGQETQYF. V and J are TRBV10-3 and TRBJ2-5, with TRBD2 identical over 10 bases. The CDR3 length is 17 residues. The germline CDR1 and CDR2 sequences are ENHRY and SYGVKD. V shed 0 bases and J 1 base; nucleotides not matched to a gene: 5.

The chain carries TRBV6-5 and TRBJ2-7, with 8 bases identical to TRBD1. Per the germline V gene, CDR1 is MNHEY and CDR2 is SVGAGI. The CDR3 runs to 14 residues. V lost 6 bases and J lost 5; bases outside the gene matches: 9. The CDR3 coding sequence is TGTGCCAGCAGCAAGGACAGGGAGGTTGACGAGCAGTACTTC. Translation gives CASSKDREVDEQYF.

The chain joins TRBV27 to TRBJ2-2, with D maybe TRBD2 (5 bases). Trimming shortened V by 0 bases and J by 2 bases, and 13 bases separated the two germline ends. The germline V gene has CDR1 MNHEY and CDR2 SMNVEV (reference sequence). The CDR3 has 17 residues. The CDR3 spells CASSLSVTRLNTGELFF. CDR3 nucleotides: TGTGCCAGCAGTTTATCAGTTACCCGACTAAACACCGGGGAGCTGTTTTTT.

The chain joins TRBV9 to TRBJ2-3; 10 bases are shared with TRBD2. Losses at the gene ends were 0 bases for V and 7 bases for J; bases not matched to a gene: 14. Germline V gene sequence: CDR1 SGDLS, CDR2 YYNGEE. There are 18 residues in the CDR3. CDR3 sequence: CASSVDPQSGAGGNTQYF. CDR3 coding DNA: TGTGCCAGCAGCGTAGACCCACAGAGTGGAGCGGGAGGGAATACGCAGTATTTT. Full variable domain (outside the CDR3, taken from reference TRBV9 and TRBJ2-3): DSGVTQTPKHLITATGQRVTLRCSPRSGDLSVYWYQQSLDQGLQFLIQYYNGEERAKGNILERFSAQQFPDLHSELNLSSLELGDSALYFCASSVDPQSGAGGNTQYFGPGTRLTVL.

V is TRBV19 and J is TRBJ2-5, with 8 bases aligning to TRBD2. Germline loops: CDR1 LNHDA, CDR2 SQIVND (reference sequence). With V trimmed by 7 bases and J by 4 bases, 2 bases remained unmatched. This CDR3 has 12 amino acids. The CDR3 region is CASMAGGETQYF. In nucleotides, the CDR3 is TGTGCCAGTATGGCGGGGGGAGAGACCCAGTACTTC.

V is TRBV5-1 and J is TRBJ1-1; D is ambiguous. CDR1 and CDR2 (germline): SGHRS, YFSETQ. The length of the CDR3 is 16 residues. V shed 2 bases and J shed 1 base, with 15 bases lying between them. The DNA of the CDR3 is TGCGCCAGCAGCTTTACCGAAGGAGGAAGGAACACTGAAGCTTTCTTT. Its protein product is CASSFTEGGRNTEAFF.

The sample holds a few counts of this clone. The V call is TRBV6-1, the J call TRBJ1-1; D is possibly TRBD1 (6 bases). V shed 0 bases and J shed 6 bases, with 20 bases lying between them. Germline V lookup: CDR1 MNHNS, CDR2 SASEGT. The CDR3 is 17 amino acids. In DNA, the CDR3 is TGTGCCAGCAGTGAAGCGCGAGGGGGTCCAGGGCGCCCTGAAGCTTTCTTT. It specifies CASSEARGGPGRPEAFF.

This sequence joins TRBV28 and TRBJ1-2, with 9 positions matching TRBD1. Trimming cost V 6 bases and J 4 bases; bases outside gene matches: 6. The V gene's germline CDR1 is MDHEN and CDR2 SYDVKM. The length of the CDR3 is 14 residues. The CDR3 DNA reads as TGTGCCAGCAGCTGGGACAGGGAGCTCTATGGCTACACCTTC. Its protein product is CASSWDRELYGYTF.

This rearrangement joins TRBV19 to TRBJ1-5, with TRBD1 matching over 7 bases. CDR3 length: 18 amino acids. CDR1 LNHDA and CDR2 SQIVND come from the germline V gene (reference sequence). V shed 5 bases, J shed 0 bases, and the junction held 13 bases outside the gene matches. CDR3 nucleotide sequence: TGTGCCAGTAGTTCCCCACCCGGGACAGATTATAGCAATCAGCCCCAGCATTTT. As protein: CASSSPPGTDYSNQPQHF.

The CDR3, as DNA: TGCGCCAGCAGCCAAGCGCCAGGACTAGCGGGGGTCCTGAACGAGCAGTACTTC. It is translated as CASSQAPGLAGVLNEQYF. V is TRBV4-1 and J is TRBJ2-7; the match to TRBD2 covers 13 bases. Germline assignment: CDR1 MGHRA and CDR2 YSYEKL. The ends lost 1 base at V and 5 bases at J; junction bases unmatched: 11. The CDR3 contains 18 residues.

The V call is TRBV2, the J call TRBJ1-6; 8 positions agree with TRBD1. J was trimmed by 9 bases and V by 5 bases; bases with no gene match: 12. The CDR3 is made up of 16 amino acids. The V gene's germline CDR1 is SNHLY and CDR2 FYNNEI. Here the CDR3 reads CASSSGTGPISSPLHF. The CDR3, as DNA: TGTGCCAGCAGTTCCGGGACAGGTCCTATAAGTTCACCCCTCCACTTT.

V is TRBV30 and J is TRBJ2-2; D uncertain. V shed 3 bases and J shed 5 bases, with 10 bases lying between them. The germline V gene has CDR1 GTSNPN and CDR2 SVGIG (reference sequence). The CDR3 length is 13 residues. CDR3 loop: CAWSERLTGELFF. In DNA form, the CDR3 reads TGTGCCTGGAGCGAGAGACTTACCGGGGAGCTGTTTTTT. Together with reference TRBV30 and TRBJ2-2, the CDR3 gives the full variable domain: SQTIHQWPATLVQPVGSPLSLECTVEGTSNPNLYWYRQAAGRGLQLLFYSVGIGQISSEVPQNLSASRPQDRQFILSSKKLLLSDSGFYLCAWSERLTGELFFGEGSRLTVL.

This chain links TRBV19 with TRBJ2-5; 12 bases match TRBD2. CDR3 length: 13 amino acids. Germline V gene data show CDR1 as LNHDA and CDR2 as SQIVND (reference sequence). With 7 bases clipped from V and 14 bases from J, the junction kept 11 bases outside the gene matches. The CDR3 is CASIASGGGRAYF. As DNA, the CDR3 is TGTGCCAGTATTGCTAGCGGGGGGGGAAGGGCCTACTTC.

The gene calls are TRBV5-3 and TRBJ2-4, with D maybe TRBD1 (5 bases). TRBV5-3 is given ORF status, its function remaining uncertain. The CDR3 is made up of 15 amino acids. The V gene lost 1 base and the J gene lost 7 bases, with 15 bases spanning the gap. The CDR3 sequence is CARSLNVRQWNIQYF. The CDR3, as DNA: TGTGCCAGAAGCTTGAACGTAAGACAGTGGAACATTCAGTACTTC.

The chain uses TRBV5-5 and TRBJ1-3, with 7 nucleotides matching TRBD1. Germline CDR1 SGHKS, CDR2 YYEKEE (reference sequence). The CDR3 consists of 13 residues. Trimming cost V 4 bases and J 7 bases; bases outside gene matches: 5. The CDR3 coding sequence is TGTGCCAGCAGCCTGGGGACAGAGAACACCATATATTTT. This gives the protein CASSLGTENTIYF.

The chain is built from TRBV3-1 (or the pseudogene TRBV3-2) and TRBJ1-4; TRBD1 aligns across 7 bases. J gave up 8 bases and V 4 bases, and 4 bases lay outside the gene matches. This CDR3 has 13 amino acids. Germline-derived CDR1 and CDR2 are LGHDT and YNNKEL (reference sequence). The CDR3 here is CASSPTGEEKLFF. The CDR3 nucleotides read TGTGCCAGCAGCCCAACAGGGGAGGAAAAACTGTTTTTT.